Ten or more counts support the clone carrying this TCR beta chain. V was pared by 7 bases and J by 2 bases, with 21 bases between. This CDR3 spans 16 amino acids. CDR1 is SNHLY, CDR2 FYNNEI, per germline. Fresh peripheral blood, about 9.6 ml, yielded the PBMCs. Amplified TCR beta CDR3 regions came from RNA transcripts. First-round RT-PCR of the TCR CDR3 relied on the HTBI primer set. MiXCR, run by TCRdb on the multiplex PCR reads, gives a single entry per CDR3 protein. The sample consists of approximately 400,000 distinct CDR3 sequences, roughly 14% of them appearing once. This sample is part of a study of T cells in Graves' hyperthyroidism and ophthalmopathy.

The TCR was taken from a woman aged 18 to 35 with Graves' hyperthyroidism that later progressed to Graves' ophthalmopathy. The sample consisted of blood. The rearrangement links TRBV2 to TRBJ2-7, with a possible D match to TRBD1 (6 bases). CDR3: CASTMNPRGDPYEQYF. In nucleotides, the CDR3 is TGTGCCAGCACCATGAACCCCAGGGGCGACCCCTACGAGCAGTACTTC.